This T cell receptor (beta chain) was profiled in a study of T-cell memory formation after mild COVID-19. Study summary: Clusters were largely donor specific. Regarding the study as a whole: Whether second-wave clones peaking at day 37 were SARS-CoV-2 specific went unconfirmed.

A single record per CDR3 protein comes from TCRdb applying MiXCR to the 5' RACE reads. The sample holds around 250,000 distinct CDR3 sequences; 16% are singletons and the top ten take roughly 21%. V shed 5 bases and J shed 1 base, with 22 bases lying between them. The CDR3 sequence is 18 residues long. This clonotype was observed a few times. Its antigen remains unknown. This sequence originates from a man aged 18 to 35 who had mild COVID-19 (a few samples of this study predate the infection). Cell type and time point are not known. Specimen: PBMCs or a T cell subset sorted from them (not recorded which). The chain links TRBV12-3 or TRBV12-4 to TRBJ2-3; D is perhaps TRBD1 (6 bases). The CDR3 loop reads CASSQDRSAIVGTDTQYF. CDR3 DNA: TGTGCCAGCAGTCAAGACAGGAGCGCCATTGTCGGCACAGATACGCAGTATTTT.